Below, 28 T cell receptor beta chains from the same sample are listed, as sequenced in a study of Ad26.COV2.S vaccination and SARS-CoV-2 variants. Assay used: immunoSEQ multiplex PCR; TCRdb lists only in-frame clones, some missing. The profile shows 400,000 to 500,000 clones, roughly 90% of them singletons. The treatment: around 19 received Ad26.COV2.S at low or high dose, single or two shots; five or six received placebo; per-sample allocation not given. The samples were gathered on day 63 after the first injection of vaccine or placebo. The sample consisted of peripheral blood, taken in a trial of Ad26.COV2.S vaccine versus placebo. The origin of the receptors is a person aged 18-60 years who received the Ad26.COV2.S COVID-19 vaccine or a placebo.

The J gene is TRBJ1-5, the V gene TRBV15; D is uncertain. Trimming stripped 3 bases from V and 3 bases from J, with 9 bases between. This CDR3 has 14 residues. CDR1 is LNHNV, CDR2 YYDKDF, per germline (reference sequence). The CDR3 DNA sequence: TGTGCCACCAGCAGTGACACACTCAATCAGCCCCAGCATTTT. Translation gives CATSSDTLNQPQHF.

The chain combines TRBV7-8 with TRBJ2-1; no firm D call. The CDR3 contains 11 residues. V lost 6 bases and J 4 bases, leaving 4 bases between the germline ends. Per germline, CDR1 SGHVS and CDR2 FQNEAQ. The CDR3 sequence: CASRIYNEQFF. The CDR3 coding sequence is TGTGCCAGCAGAATTTACAATGAGCAGTTCTTC.

This clone appeared a few times. V and J are TRBV4-1 and TRBJ2-1; no definite D call. Between the trimmed V and J ends, which lost 1 base and 0 bases, there was a span of 13 bases. The germline CDR1 and CDR2 sequences are MGHRA and YSYEKL. CDR3 length: 17 amino acids. The CDR3 sequence is CASSQAGFRSSYNEQFF. The CDR3 nucleotides are TGCGCCAGCAGCCAAGCGGGCTTCCGAAGCTCCTACAATGAGCAGTTCTTC.

The V and J genes are TRBV7-6 and TRBJ2-3, with D hard to call. The CDR3 has 17 amino acids. Germline V gene lookup returns CDR1 SGHVS and CDR2 FNYEAQ. Trimming stripped 5 bases from V and 6 bases from J, with 24 bases between. Here the CDR3 DNA reads TGTGCCAGCAGCCCGACCGGGCCCCCCACAGTCAGGGATACGCAGTATTTT. It yields the protein CASSPTGPPTVRDTQYF. The full variable domain, rest sourced from reference TRBV7-6 and TRBJ2-3, is GAGVSQSPRYKVTKRGQDVALRCDPISGHVSLYWYRQALGQGPEFLTYFNYEAQQDKSGLPNDRFSAERPEGSISTLTIQRTEQRDSAMYRCASSPTGPPTVRDTQYFGPGTRLTVL.

The rearrangement links TRBV9 to TRBJ1-2, with D possibly TRBD1 on 6 matching bases. Germline V gene data show CDR1 as SGDLS and CDR2 as YYNGEE. The CDR3 sequence is 15 residues long. V lost 0 bases to trimming and J lost 4 bases, with 13 bases between them. CDR3 protein: CASSVGGGGAYGYTF. In nucleotides, the CDR3 is TGTGCCAGCAGCGTAGGAGGTGGGGGCGCCTATGGCTACACCTTC.

The V call is TRBV7-9, the J call TRBJ1-4; 7 positions match TRBD1. Losses at the gene ends were 7 bases for V and 4 bases for J; bases not matched to a gene: 9. The CDR3 has 15 residues. In germline, CDR1 is SEHNR, CDR2 FQNEAQ (reference sequence). This CDR3 reads CASIPTGAFNEKLFF. CDR3 in DNA: TGTGCCAGCATTCCCACAGGGGCTTTTAATGAAAAACTGTTTTTT.

The J gene is TRBJ2-1, the V gene TRBV15; D perhaps matches TRBD1 (5 bases). The ends were cut back, 4 bases at V and 7 bases at J, with 17 bases in the middle. Looked up from germline, CDR1 is LNHNV and CDR2 is YYDKDF (reference sequence). This CDR3 is 15 amino acids long. The CDR3 spells CATSIQPGRANEQFF. CDR3 coding DNA: TGTGCCACCAGCATACAACCCGGCAGGGCGAATGAGCAGTTCTTC.

The rearrangement uses TRBV4-1 and TRBJ2-1, with 10 positions matching TRBD2. The CDR3 extends over 17 amino acids. Trimming took 0 bases from V and 5 from J; bases not matched to a gene: 7. In germline, CDR1 is MGHRA, CDR2 YSYEKL. The CDR3 coding sequence is TGCGCCAGCAGCCAAGATTTTGCCCTAGCGGGGGACAATGAGCAGTTCTTC. Translation: CASSQDFALAGDNEQFF.

The V and J genes are TRBV4-1 and TRBJ2-2, with D uncertain. Germline V gene lookup returns CDR1 MGHRA and CDR2 YSYEKL. V was cut by 1 base and J by 3 bases, with 9 bases left in between. The CDR3 runs to 15 residues. The CDR3 DNA reads TGCGCCAGCAGCCAAGGGGCCTCAGACACCGGGGAGCTGTTTTTT. It translates to CASSQGASDTGELFF.

The chain carries TRBV12-3 or TRBV12-4 and TRBJ2-7; 7 bases are a match to TRBD2. After removal of 6 bases from V and 3 bases from J, the junction contained 5 bases not matched to a gene. The CDR3 sequence is 13 residues long. The CDR3 sequence: CASRQTSHYEQYF. The DNA for the CDR3 is TGTGCCAGCAGACAGACTAGCCACTACGAGCAGTACTTC.

The chain has TRBV19 and TRBJ2-7; 9 bases map to TRBD1. V was pared by 7 bases and J by 7 bases, with 14 bases of the junction left unmatched. This CDR3 comprises 15 residues. Germline-derived CDR1 and CDR2 are LNHDA and SQIVND (reference sequence). The CDR3 DNA sequence: TGTGCCAGTATCGACCGGGACAGGGTATCTAATGAGCAGTACTTC. It specifies CASIDRDRVSNEQYF. Using reference TRBV19 and TRBJ2-7 for the parts outside the CDR3, the full variable domain is DGGITQSPKYLFRKEGQNVTLSCEQNLNHDAMYWYRQDPGQGLRLIYYSQIVNDFQKGDIAEGYSVSREKKESFPLTVTSAQKNPTAFYLCASIDRDRVSNEQYFGPGTRLTVT.

The V call is TRBV4-2, the J call TRBJ2-1; D is perhaps TRBD1 or TRBD2 (5 bases each). The CDR3 is 13 residues long. The germline gives CDR1 LGHNA, CDR2 YNFKEQ. Trimming pared 0 bases from V and 11 bases from J, leaving 11 bases between. CDR3 region: CASSQDRPGQQFF. In DNA form, the CDR3 reads TGTGCCAGCAGCCAAGATCGACCGGGACAGCAGTTCTTC.

This chain uses TRBV5-6 with TRBJ2-7; 8 nucleotides align to TRBD1. The CDR3 contains 12 residues. V dropped 4 bases and J dropped 12; count of bases not matched to a gene: 9. CDR1 is SGHDT and CDR2 is YYEEEE in the germline V gene. The DNA for the CDR3 is TGTGCCAGCAGCCCCGGGACAGGTCGGCTGTACTTC. It encodes CASSPGTGRLYF.

The chain combines TRBV28 with TRBJ1-4; no reliable D call. Trimming stripped 3 bases from V and 0 bases from J, with 8 bases between. This CDR3 is 15 amino acids long. CDR1 is MDHEN and CDR2 is SYDVKM in the germline V gene. Written as DNA, the CDR3 is TGTGCCAGCAGTTTGAGTGGGGCAACTAATGAAAAACTGTTTTTT. This encodes CASSLSGATNEKLFF.

This clone appeared a few times. The chain uses TRBV12-3 or TRBV12-4 and TRBJ1-1; TRBD1 is a possible D gene (6 bases). The CDR3 is 13 amino acids. V gave up 7 bases and J gave up 4 bases, with 13 bases separating them. The CDR3 DNA is TGTGCCAGCATACAGGGCGAGGGCACTGAAGCTTTCTTT. Residues: CASIQGEGTEAFF.

The chain is built from TRBV13 and TRBJ2-7; the D is unclear. This CDR3 spans 15 amino acids. From germline, CDR1 is PRHDT and CDR2 FYEKMQ (reference sequence). The ends were cut back, 3 bases at V and 3 bases at J, with 15 bases in the middle. The CDR3 nucleotides are TGTGCCAGCAGCTTCTGGGGAATTTCGAGCTACGAGCAGTACTTC. Translated, it gives CASSFWGISSYEQYF.

The genes are TRBV5-1 and TRBJ1-6, with D perhaps TRBD1 (6 bases). Trimming removed 2 bases from V and 10 bases from J, with 13 bases in between. CDR3 length: 14 residues. Germline V gene lookup returns CDR1 SGHRS and CDR2 YFSETQ. The CDR3 region is CASSLYQTGSPLHF. The CDR3 DNA reads TGCGCCAGCAGCTTATACCAAACAGGGTCACCCCTCCACTTT.

CDR3 sequence: CASSSPSVQGARDTQYF. CDR3 bases: TGTGCCAGCAGCTCACCGAGCGTACAGGGGGCTAGAGATACGCAGTATTTT. The chain uses TRBV3-1 (or the pseudogene TRBV3-2) and TRBJ2-3; TRBD1 aligns across 9 bases. V lost 5 bases to trimming and J lost 5 bases; unmatched junction nucleotides: 14. There are 17 residues in the CDR3. CDR1 is LGHDT and CDR2 is YNNKEL in the germline V gene (reference sequence).

The chain links TRBV5-4 to TRBJ1-1; D uncertain. Germline assignment: CDR1 SGHNT and CDR2 YYREEE (reference sequence). CDR3 length: 14 amino acids. V lost 1 base to trimming and J lost 2 bases, with 9 bases between them. CDR3 sequence reads: CASSLRQSNTEAFF. CDR3 DNA sequence: TGTGCCAGCAGCTTGAGGCAGTCCAACACTGAAGCTTTCTTT.

The CDR3 spells CASARWGGANTEAFF. Here the CDR3 DNA reads TGTGCCAGCGCTCGGTGGGGGGGGGCGAACACTGAAGCTTTCTTT. The rearrangement links TRBV6-5 to TRBJ1-1; TRBD1 might be the D (6 bases). V lost 8 bases to trimming and J lost 1 base, with 17 bases between them. This CDR3 region has 15 residues. The germline V gene has CDR1 MNHEY and CDR2 SVGAGI.

Written as DNA, the CDR3 is TGCGCCAGCAGCTCCCGCGGTAGGGGACTCACAGATACGCAGTATTTT. Its translation is CASSSRGRGLTDTQYF. The V call is TRBV5-1, the J call TRBJ2-3, with TRBD2 as a possible D gene (6 bases). The CDR3 runs 16 residues. CDR1 and CDR2 (germline): SGHRS, YFSETQ. The germline V and J ends were trimmed by 3 bases and 2 bases, with 16 bases remaining between them.

The chain employs TRBV6-1 and TRBJ2-2; no clear D. This CDR3 has 12 amino acids. With 1 base removed from V and 6 bases from J, the gap between germline ends came to 3 bases. CDR1 and CDR2 (germline): MNHNS, SASEGT. CDR3 loop: CASSEVPGELFF. CDR3 coding DNA: TGTGCCAGCAGTGAAGTTCCCGGGGAGCTGTTTTTT.

Details on this clone: The sample has other DNA sequences that encode this CDR3 too. The chain employs TRBV5-4 and TRBJ2-5; D not resolved. The CDR3 consists of 14 residues. The ends were cut back, 2 bases at V and 2 bases at J, with 10 bases in the middle. Per germline, CDR1 SGHNT and CDR2 YYREEE (reference sequence). This chain's CDR3 is CASSLEGFQETQYF. The DNA of the CDR3 is TGTGCCAGCAGCTTAGAAGGGTTTCAAGAGACCCAGTACTTC.

This clone was counted between two and nine times. This rearrangement joins TRBV28 to TRBJ2-3; 10 bases are a match to TRBD1. The CDR3 has 15 residues. Trimming took 4 bases from V and 3 from J; bases not matched to a gene: 4. Germline V gene data show CDR1 as MDHEN and CDR2 as SYDVKM. CDR3 nucleotides: TGTGCCAGCAGTTCGGGACAGGGGTGGACAGATACGCAGTATTTT. Protein product: CASSSGQGWTDTQYF.

The rearrangement links TRBV9 to TRBJ2-1, with 7 bases lining up with TRBD2. The CDR3 runs to 16 residues. With 0 bases clipped from V and 2 bases from J, the junction kept 5 bases outside the gene matches. CDR1 and CDR2 (germline): SGDLS, YYNGEE. The CDR3: CASSVALAGAYNEQFF. The CDR3 bases are TGTGCCAGCAGCGTAGCTTTGGCGGGGGCCTACAATGAGCAGTTCTTC. The variable domain in full, completed from reference TRBV9 and TRBJ2-1, reads DSGVTQTPKHLITATGQRVTLRCSPRSGDLSVYWYQQSLDQGLQFLIQYYNGEERAKGNILERFSAQQFPDLHSELNLSSLELGDSALYFCASSVALAGAYNEQFFGPGTRLTVL.

The chain combines TRBV6-6 with TRBJ1-6; D is unclear. This CDR3 contains 13 residues. Trimming left V 7 bases short and J 4 bases short, with 8 bases between. CDR1 is MNHNY and CDR2 is SVGAGI in the germline V gene (reference sequence). CDR3: CASKREYNSPLHF. The CDR3 bases are TGTGCCAGCAAAAGAGAGTATAATTCACCCCTCCACTTT.

The chain carries TRBV19 and TRBJ1-5, with D tentatively TRBD1 (5 bases). The CDR3 has 15 residues. Germline CDR1 LNHDA, CDR2 SQIVND (reference sequence). V lost 5 bases and J 2 bases, leaving 13 bases between the germline ends. CDR3 protein: CASSPPTRGNQPQHF. CDR3 DNA: TGTGCCAGTAGTCCCCCGACCAGGGGCAATCAGCCCCAGCATTTT.

V gene TRBV11-3 combines with J gene TRBJ2-3; 8 nucleotides line up with TRBD2. The CDR3 runs 15 residues. Trimming removed 4 bases from V and 3 bases from J; junction bases left unmatched: 6. Germline values: CDR1 SGHNT, CDR2 YENEEA. The DNA for the CDR3 is TGTGCCAGCAGCTCCAGCGGGGGAGGGACAGATACGCAGTATTTT. As protein: CASSSSGGGTDTQYF.